This is a list of T cell receptor beta chains from one sample in a study of cytomegalovirus exposure and HLA in healthy donors. Sequencing was performed with immunoSEQ multiplex PCR; in TCRdb, only in-frame clones are kept and a portion is missing. The repertoire has approximately 230,000 clones, roughly 87% of them found once; the top ten carry more than 10%. Sequenced: PBMCs. These receptor sequences come from a man younger than 35 in good health and CMV-seropositive. Each CDR3 is given with its conserved first and last residue. D genes are given only for firm matches. The size field is filled for only some rows; it gives once, few, many or a size class.

TRBD2,TRBJ2-1,.,TRBV11-2,TGTGCCGTATCCGGGACTAGCGGTAACAATGAGCAGTTCTTC,CAVSGTSGNNEQFF
.,TRBJ2-2,.,TRBV18,TGTGCCAGCTCACCGAGGGGGTTGTCCACCGGGGAGCTGTTTTTT,CASSPRGLSTGELFF
TRBD2,TRBJ2-1,once,TRBV5-1,TGCGCCAGCAGCTTGGAGGGGAGCGGGACCAACAATGAGCAGTTCTTC,CASSLEGSGTNNEQFF
TRBD1,TRBJ2-7,.,TRBV19,TGTGCCAGTAGTGCCCACAGGGGTGGGAGCTCCTACGAGCAGTACTTC,CASSAHRGGSSYEQYF
TRBD1,TRBJ2-3,.,TRBV6-1,TGTGCCAGCTCAGCCGGGGACAGGTTATTAGATACGCAGTATTTT,CASSAGDRLLDTQYF
.,TRBJ1-1,.,TRBV5-1,TGCGCCAGCAGCTTGGGAGTTGAAGCTTTCTTT,CASSLGVEAFF
.,TRBJ2-3,.,TRBV27,TGTGCCAGCAGTTTGGGGCTTACTAGCACAGATACGCAGTATTTT,CASSLGLTSTDTQYF
.,TRBJ1-5,.,TRBV4-1,TGCGCCAGCAGCCGCGCGGGAATCAATCAGCCCCAGCATTTT,CASSRAGINQPQHF
.,TRBJ2-1,.,TRBV25-1,TGTGCCAGCAGTGACTGGAGCGAGAGTCCCTACAATGAGCAGTTCTTC,CASSDWSESPYNEQFF
TRBD1,TRBJ1-2,.,TRBV5-1,TGCGCCAGCAGCTTGGAAACAGGGGGCGACTTTGGCTACACCTTC,CASSLETGGDFGYTF
TRBD1,TRBJ1-2,.,TRBV5-1,TGCGCCAGCAGCATGGACAGGGTTGGTGACTATGGCTACACCTTC,CASSMDRVGDYGYTF
.,TRBJ2-1,.,TRBV11-2,TGTGCCAGCAGCTTAGTATCCCTAGCTTATGAGCAGTTCTTC,CASSLVSLAYEQFF
.,TRBJ2-5,few,TRBV27,TGTGCCAGCAGTTTATCAGGGGGGGCTTATGAGACCCAGTACTTC,CASSLSGGAYETQYF
.,TRBJ2-7,once,TRBV15,TGTGCCACCAGCAGAGCTAGGGGGTTCGAGCAGTACTTC,CATSRARGFEQYF
TRBD2,TRBJ2-7,once,TRBV2,TGTGCCAGCAGCCTAGGCTTACTAGCGGGAGGCTACGAGCAGTACTTC,CASSLGLLAGGYEQYF
.,TRBJ1-1,.,TRBV2,TGTGCCAGCAGTGCAAGGATGAACACTGAAGCTTTCTTT,CASSARMNTEAFF
TRBD2,TRBJ2-1,.,TRBV7-6,TGTGCCAGCAGCTTAGCTGCCGGGGGGAGCTACAATGAGCAGTTCTTC,CASSLAAGGSYNEQFF
.,TRBJ2-1,once,TRBV11-1,TGTGCCAGCAGCTTAAGCCCGACCGATGAGCAGTTCTTC,CASSLSPTDEQFF
TRBD1,TRBJ2-4,once,TRBV6-1,TGTGCCAGCAGTGAACTCCCGGGACAGACCCCTCCGGCGAACATTCAGTACTTC,CASSELPGQTPPANIQYF
.,TRBJ2-7,.,TRBV30,TGTGCCGGGGGAGGGGACAGAGTGGCCTACGAGCAGTACTTC,CAGGGDRVAYEQYF
.,TRBJ1-2,.,TRBV30,TGTGCCTGGAACAGATGGGGGAAACGATCTTGGGGCTACACCTTC,CAWNRWGKRSWGYTF
.,TRBJ2-2,few,TRBV18,TGTGCCAGCTCGCAGGGCCGGCCCGGGGAGCTGTTTTTT,CASSQGRPGELFF
.,TRBJ1-1,.,TRBV6-6,TGTGCCAGCAGTACCCGGACAGAGAACACTGAAGCTTTCTTT,CASSTRTENTEAFF
TRBD1,TRBJ1-1,.,TRBV5-1,TGCGCCAGCAGCTCCTGGACAGGTAACACTGAAGCTTTCTTT,CASSSWTGNTEAFF
.,TRBJ2-1,.,TRBV29-1,TGCAGCGTTGAAGTGTACGCTGAGCAGTTCTTC,CSVEVYAEQFF
.,TRBJ2-5,.,TRBV2,TGTGCCAGCAGTAAAGGACAGAACCAAGAGACCCAGTACTTC,CASSKGQNQETQYF
.,TRBJ2-1,.,TRBV6-5,TGTGCCAGCAGTTACTCTGGGAATTACAATGAGCAGTTCTTC,CASSYSGNYNEQFF
.,TRBJ2-7,.,TRBV29-1,TGCAGCGTCGCCGGGACCCCCAAGGAGACCTACGAGCAGTACTTC,CSVAGTPKETYEQYF
.,TRBJ2-2,.,TRBV30,TGTGCCTGGAGTTCACAGAACACCGGGGAGCTGTTTTTT,CAWSSQNTGELFF
.,TRBJ1-2,.,TRBV19,TGTGCCAGTAAGGGGGACCGAAACTATGGCTACACCTTC,CASKGDRNYGYTF
.,TRBJ1-2,.,TRBV1,TGCACCAGCAGCCAAGAAGACGGTGGGAGGGACTATGGCTACACCTTC,CTSSQEDGGRDYGYTF
.,TRBJ2-7,.,TRBV12-1,TGTGCCAGCAGCTTTCTACGGGTTCCCTCCTACGAGCAGTACTTC,CASSFLRVPSYEQYF
.,TRBJ2-3,.,TRBV5-1,TGCGCCAGCAGCCCGGACATCCCCATAGATACGCAGTATTTT,CASSPDIPIDTQYF
.,TRBJ1-5,.,TRBV9,TGTGCCAGCAGCGTCGGCATGTACGATCAGCCCCAGCATTTT,CASSVGMYDQPQHF
.,TRBJ1-2,.,TRBV7-2,TGTGCCAGCAGCTTAGACCGGGGGGACTATGGCTACACCTTC,CASSLDRGDYGYTF
.,TRBJ2-1,.,TRBV6-1,TGTGCCAGCAGTGAAGGTTGGTCAGGGTCCGGCAATGAGCAGTTCTTC,CASSEGWSGSGNEQFF
TRBD2,TRBJ2-1,once,TRBV4-2,TGTGCCAGCAGCACCGGGACTAGCGTTGGGAATGAGCAGTTCTTC,CASSTGTSVGNEQFF
.,TRBJ1-3,once,TRBV6-5,TGTGCCAGCAGTTACCTCTCTGGAAACACCATATATTTT,CASSYLSGNTIYF
TRBD1,TRBJ2-6,.,TRBV10-3,TGTGCCATCAGTGGGACAGGAGGTGGTCCTGGGGCCAACGTCCTGACTTTC,CAISGTGGGPGANVLTF
.,TRBJ1-1,.,TRBV7-2,TGTGCCAGCAGCTTCTTGAACACTGAAGCTTTCTTT,CASSFLNTEAFF
TRBD2,TRBJ2-7,.,TRBV5-1,TGCGCCAGCAGCTTGGAGTCTAGCGGGGTGGGGAGGCAGTACTTC,CASSLESSGVGRQYF
TRBD2,TRBJ2-7,.,TRBV6-1,TGTGCCAGCAGTGCAGGGACTAGCGGGAACTACGAGCAGTACTTC,CASSAGTSGNYEQYF
TRBD2,TRBJ2-2,.,TRBV5-4,TGTGCCAGCAGCTTGGCAAGCGGGAGAAACACCGGGGAGCTGTTTTTT,CASSLASGRNTGELFF
TRBD2,TRBJ2-7,.,TRBV6-1,TGTGCCAGCAGTGAAGAGGTTAGCGGGTTCCACGAGCAGTACTTC,CASSEEVSGFHEQYF
TRBD1,TRBJ2-6,once,TRBV6-6,TGTGCCAGCAGGACAGGGGTCGGGGCCAACGTCCTGACTTTC,CASRTGVGANVLTF
.,TRBJ2-5,.,TRBV6-5,TGTGCCAGCGCTTTATCATGGTCGCAGACCCAGTACTTC,CASALSWSQTQYF
.,TRBJ2-1,.,TRBV1,TGCACCAGCAGCCAAGCTCTAGCGGGAGATATCCATGAGCAGTTCTTC,CTSSQALAGDIHEQFF
.,TRBJ1-5,.,TRBV27,TGTGCCAGCAGTTTAAACAGGGCTATGCCCCAGCATTTT,CASSLNRAMPQHF
TRBD2,TRBJ2-3,.,TRBV29-1,TGCAGCGTTGTCGGGGGAGGGACAGATACGCAGTATTTT,CSVVGGGTDTQYF
.,TRBJ1-2,.,TRBV18,TGTGCCAGCTCACCTTCGGGACGTGATTATGGCTACACCTTC,CASSPSGRDYGYTF
.,TRBJ1-5,.,TRBV18,TGTGCCAGCTCACCTTCCGAGGGGGACCAGCCCCAGCATTTT,CASSPSEGDQPQHF
.,TRBJ2-1,.,TRBV5-1,TGCGCCAGCAGCTTGGGATTCAGTCACTATGAGCAGTTCTTC,CASSLGFSHYEQFF
TRBD1,TRBJ1-1,.,TRBV5-6,TGTGCCAGCAGCGGGACAGGGTGGAATCCGTCGAACACTGAAGCTTTCTTT,CASSGTGWNPSNTEAFF
TRBD1,TRBJ1-1,.,TRBV29-1,TGCAGCGTTGCGGGACAGGGGAACACTGAAGCTTTCTTT,CSVAGQGNTEAFF
.,TRBJ1-2,.,TRBV5-1,TGCGCCAGCAGGCTGAACTTCGGCGGAGCTAACTATGGCTACACCTTC,CASRLNFGGANYGYTF